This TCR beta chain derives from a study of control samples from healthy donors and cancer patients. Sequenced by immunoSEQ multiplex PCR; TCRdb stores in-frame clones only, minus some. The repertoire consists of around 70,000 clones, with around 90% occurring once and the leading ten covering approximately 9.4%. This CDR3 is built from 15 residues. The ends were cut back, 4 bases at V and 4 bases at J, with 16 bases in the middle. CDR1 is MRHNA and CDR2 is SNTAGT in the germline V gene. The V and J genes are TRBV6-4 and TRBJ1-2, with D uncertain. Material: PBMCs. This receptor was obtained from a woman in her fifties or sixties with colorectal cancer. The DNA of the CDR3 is TGTGCCAGCAGTGCCGAACTCTCGGGTATCTATGGCTACACCTTC. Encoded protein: CASSAELSGIYGYTF.